The subject of this entry is one T cell receptor beta chain. The germline V and J ends were trimmed by 6 bases and 2 bases, with 13 bases remaining between them. This CDR3 has 14 residues. The germline V gene encodes CDR1 SGHVS and CDR2 FNYEAQ. The record originates from a study of blood T cell repertoires in COVID-19. This table comes from immunoSEQ multiplex PCR, and its TCRdb copy is limited to in-frame clones, with some not included. The sample gives 150,000 to 200,000 clones, around 82% of which show up once; about 5% is in the top ten. The sequence was obtained from an older woman with acute COVID-19. The sequencing input was PBMCs or T cells enriched from blood (not recorded which). The rearrangement uses TRBV7-6 and TRBJ1-2, with D unresolved. The CDR3 bases are TGTGCCAGCAGTTCATTCCGCGGGAACTATGGCTACACCTTC. Its translation: CASSSFRGNYGYTF.